This T cell receptor (beta chain) was obtained from a study of blood T cell repertoires in COVID-19. Study overall: In each case, the material was cDNA or gDNA derived from T cells, B-cell-depleted T cells, or PBMCs.

Original processing notes: Amplifying reference gene primers gave estimates of nucleated cell counts. Profiled with immunoSEQ multiplex PCR; TCRdb holds only in-frame clones, not every one. For V, J and clone size, that table is used; D and trimming come from the DNA. The data hold tens of thousands of clones, with more than 75% observed a single time. There are 15 residues in the CDR3. Germline V lookup: CDR1 SGHTA, CDR2 FQGTGA. Losses at the gene ends were 2 bases for V and 8 bases for J; bases not matched to a gene: 7. This receptor was obtained from a human donor with acute or convalescent COVID-19. The donor label of this sample is uncertain. The specimen sequenced was peripheral blood. The V and J genes are TRBV7-3 and TRBJ2-1; 9 nucleotides agree with TRBD1. Written as DNA, the CDR3 is TGTGCCAGCAGCTTACTCGGACAGGGGTTGCATGAGCAGTTCTTC. Amino acids: CASSLLGQGLHEQFF.